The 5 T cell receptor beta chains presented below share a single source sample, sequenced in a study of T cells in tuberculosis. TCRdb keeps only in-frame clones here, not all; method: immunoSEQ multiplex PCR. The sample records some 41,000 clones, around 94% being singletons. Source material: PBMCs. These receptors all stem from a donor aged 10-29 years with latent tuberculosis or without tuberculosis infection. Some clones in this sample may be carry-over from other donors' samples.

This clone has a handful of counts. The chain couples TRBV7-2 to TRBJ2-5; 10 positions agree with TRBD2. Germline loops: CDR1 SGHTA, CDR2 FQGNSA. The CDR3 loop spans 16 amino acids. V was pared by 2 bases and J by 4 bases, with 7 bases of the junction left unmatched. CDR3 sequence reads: CASSLKLAGAAETQYF. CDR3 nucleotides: TGTGCCAGCAGCTTAAAGCTAGCGGGAGCGGCAGAGACCCAGTACTTC.

CDR3 in DNA: TGCGCCAGCTGCCCGGGGGTTGGGGCCAACGTCCTGACTTTC. Its protein is CASCPGVGANVLTF. This chain uses TRBV5-1 with TRBJ2-6, with a possible D match to TRBD2 (6 bases). With 7 bases removed from V and 3 bases from J, the gap between germline ends came to 11 bases. Germline loops: CDR1 SGHRS, CDR2 YFSETQ. The CDR3 length is 14 residues.

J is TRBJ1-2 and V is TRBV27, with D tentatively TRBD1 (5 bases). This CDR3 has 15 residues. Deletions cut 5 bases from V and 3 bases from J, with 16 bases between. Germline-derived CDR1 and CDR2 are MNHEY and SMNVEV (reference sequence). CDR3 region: CASSSWTGVDYGYTF. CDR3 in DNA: TGTGCCAGCAGTAGCTGGACGGGGGTGGACTATGGCTACACCTTC.

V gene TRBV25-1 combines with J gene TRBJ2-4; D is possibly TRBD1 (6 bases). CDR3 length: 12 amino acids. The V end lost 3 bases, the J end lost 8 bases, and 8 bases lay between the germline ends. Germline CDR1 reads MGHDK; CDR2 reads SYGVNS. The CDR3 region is CASSDHRDIQYF. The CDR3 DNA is TGTGCCAGCAGTGACCACAGGGACATTCAGTACTTC.

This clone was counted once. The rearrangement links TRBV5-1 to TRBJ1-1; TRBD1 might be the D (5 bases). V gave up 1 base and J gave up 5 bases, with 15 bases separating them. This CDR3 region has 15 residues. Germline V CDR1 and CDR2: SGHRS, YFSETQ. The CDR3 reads CASSLRPAGQTEAFF. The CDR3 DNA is TGCGCCAGCAGCTTGCGCCCGGCAGGGCAGACTGAAGCTTTCTTT.